These T cell receptor beta chains were read from a single sample in a study of blood T cell repertoires in COVID-19. Libraries were prepared by immunoSEQ multiplex PCR; TCRdb keeps only in-frame clonotypes and omits some of them. The repertoire holds 90,000 or so clones, about 85% seen once, with 3.8% in the top ten. Sequenced input: peripheral blood. The origin of the receptors is a man aged 55-75 years with acute or convalescent COVID-19. The CDR3 runs from the conserved cysteine through the conserved F or W. D genes are given only for firm matches. Not all rows give a size; the values are once, few, many and, for expanded clones, a class.

CDR3 DNA | CDR3 protein | D gene | J gene | CDR3 length | clone size | V gene
TGCAGCGTTGTTTATCAACTAAGCAGCTATGGCTACACCTTC | CSVVYQLSSYGYTF | . | TRBJ1-2 | 14 | . | TRBV29-1
TGCGCCAGCAGCCTACCGGGACAGGGGTCCTACGAGCAGTACTTC | CASSLPGQGSYEQYF | TRBD1 | TRBJ2-7 | 15 | . | TRBV4-1
TGTGCCTGGAGCCGCATGAGGAGGGGGGGGGAGCAGTACTTC | CAWSRMRRGGEQYF | . | TRBJ2-7 | 14 | . | TRBV30
TGCGCCAGCAGCTTCGTACGGGACAGGGGCCACGAGCAGTACTTC | CASSFVRDRGHEQYF | TRBD1 | TRBJ2-7 | 15 | . | TRBV5-1
TGTGCCAGCATTACGGGGAAACGTAGCACAGATACGCAGTATTTT | CASITGKRSTDTQYF | . | TRBJ2-3 | 15 | once | TRBV6-4
TGTGCCAGCAGCTCGCAGCGGATCGCAGATACGCAGTATTTT | CASSSQRIADTQYF | . | TRBJ2-3 | 14 | . | TRBV11-1
TGTGCCAGCAGTTACTCGAGATCGAGCTTTGATGAGGGCCTCCACTTT | CASSYSRSSFDEGLHF | . | TRBJ1-6 | 16 | . | TRBV6-2/TRBV6-3
TGTGCCAGCAGTTCGACAGGGGGCGAGAACTATGGCTACACCTTC | CASSSTGGENYGYTF | TRBD1 | TRBJ1-2 | 15 | . | TRBV28
TGTGCCAGCAGTTCGCAGGGTTATGATTCACCCCTCCACTTT | CASSSQGYDSPLHF | . | TRBJ1-6 | 14 | . | TRBV6-6
TGCGCCAGCATCTCACAGGAGACATCCTACAATGAGCAGTTCTTC | CASISQETSYNEQFF | . | TRBJ2-1 | 15 | . | TRBV23-1
TGTGCCAGCAGTTACGAGGGGGCGGGGGGGGCCAACGTCCTGACTTTC | CASSYEGAGGANVLTF | . | TRBJ2-6 | 16 | . | TRBV6-5
TGTGCCAGCAGTTTGAGTCTCCTTCCCCAGCATTTT | CASSLSLLPQHF | . | TRBJ1-5 | 12 | . | TRBV12-3/TRBV12-4
TGTGCCAGCAGTGAATGGAGGGCCACTGAAGCTTTCTTT | CASSEWRATEAFF | . | TRBJ1-1 | 13 | . | TRBV2
TGCGCCAGCAGCTTGATTAGCGGGAGTAAAGGGGAGGAGCAGTACTTC | CASSLISGSKGEEQYF | TRBD2 | TRBJ2-7 | 16 | . | TRBV5-1
TGTGCCAGCAGCCCCCACCGCGGGACCATAACCTACGAGCAGTACTTC | CASSPHRGTITYEQYF | . | TRBJ2-7 | 16 | . | TRBV7-9
TGTGCCAGCAGCCGGGGACTAGCGGGAGTCACAGATACGCAGTATTTT | CASSRGLAGVTDTQYF | TRBD2 | TRBJ2-3 | 16 | . | TRBV7-9
TGCGCCAGCAGCCATATGGGAGGGGATGGCTACACCTTC | CASSHMGGDGYTF | . | TRBJ1-2 | 13 | . | TRBV4-3
TGCGCCAGCAGCCAACTGCAAGGGGTCCTCTATGGCTACACCTTC | CASSQLQGVLYGYTF | . | TRBJ1-2 | 15 | . | TRBV4-3
TGTGCCAGCAGCCCGGACACCAGACCTAACTATGGCTACACCTTC | CASSPDTRPNYGYTF | . | TRBJ1-2 | 15 | . | TRBV7-2
TGTGCCAGCAGCTTAATGCGGGCTAACACCGGGGAGCTGTTTTTT | CASSLMRANTGELFF | . | TRBJ2-2 | 15 | . | TRBV7-3
TGTGCCAGCAGCCCGCAAGCGGGAGGGGGCACAGATACGCAGTATTTT | CASSPQAGGGTDTQYF | TRBD2 | TRBJ2-3 | 16 | . | TRBV2
TGTGCCAGCAGCTTAACTTACGGTCACCAGGCTGTGTACTTC | CASSLTYGHQAVYF | . | TRBJ2-5 | 14 | . | TRBV7-3
TGTGCCAGCAGCTTAGACAGGGGCAACGAGCAGTACTTC | CASSLDRGNEQYF | . | TRBJ2-7 | 13 | few | TRBV11-2
TGTGCCAGCAGCGAGAGCGGGGGGGCTGGAAAGACCCAGTACTTC | CASSESGGAGKTQYF | TRBD2 | TRBJ2-5 | 15 | . | TRBV9
TGTGCCAGCAGCTTAGGAGAGGGGACTAGCGGGAGGGGGACTTTCGGGCAGTACTTC | CASSLGEGTSGRGTFGQYF | TRBD2 | TRBJ2-7 | 19 | . | TRBV7-8
TGCGCCAGCAGCCAAGCACTAGCGGGATCCTACAATGAGCAGTTCTTC | CASSQALAGSYNEQFF | TRBD2 | TRBJ2-1 | 16 | once | TRBV4-1
TGTGCCAGTAGTACAGCGGGAAACACCATATATTTT | CASSTAGNTIYF | . | TRBJ1-3 | 12 | . | TRBV19
TGTGCCAGCAACGGGGACCAAGAGACCCAGTACTTC | CASNGDQETQYF | . | TRBJ2-5 | 12 | . | TRBV6-6
TGTGCCAGCAGCCGAAAACGGGGCAGGGGGCAAAGTAATGAAAAACTGTTTTTT | CASSRKRGRGQSNEKLFF | TRBD1 | TRBJ1-4 | 18 | . | TRBV14
TGCGCCAGCAGCGGAGGTGGGGAGACCCAGTACTTC | CASSGGGETQYF | . | TRBJ2-5 | 12 | . | TRBV10-2
TGTGCCAGCAGTTACAGTCCTAGCGGGAGTAGGTGGGAGCAGTTCTTC | CASSYSPSGSRWEQFF | TRBD2 | TRBJ2-1 | 16 | . | TRBV6-5
TGTGCCTCGAGACAGGGGGCAAGCTCTGGAAACACCATATATTTT | CASRQGASSGNTIYF | TRBD1 | TRBJ1-3 | 15 | . | TRBV27
TGTGCCTCCGCTGGGACTAGCGCCAGCTCCTACGAGCAGTACTTC | CASAGTSASSYEQYF | TRBD2 | TRBJ2-7 | 15 | . | TRBV30
TGTGCCAGCCAAATAGCGCTCCAAGAGACCCAGTACTTC | CASQIALQETQYF | . | TRBJ2-5 | 13 | . | TRBV6-5
TGTGCCAGTAGTACCCGACTAGCGGGAGAAGCCTACGAGCAGTACTTC | CASSTRLAGEAYEQYF | TRBD2 | TRBJ2-7 | 16 | . | TRBV19
TGTGCCAGCAGCTTAGCGGGGGGGCCCACAGATACGCAGTATTTT | CASSLAGGPTDTQYF | TRBD2 | TRBJ2-3 | 15 | . | TRBV5-8
TGTGCCAGCAGCCAAGATCGGGGAGCGCCGAGGTCAGATACGCAGTATTTT | CASSQDRGAPRSDTQYF | . | TRBJ2-3 | 17 | . | TRBV3-1/TRBV3-2
TGTGCCAGCAGCCTTGTCGGGCAGGGTGGTGAGCAGTTCTTC | CASSLVGQGGEQFF | . | TRBJ2-1 | 14 | . | TRBV5-4
TGCGCCAGCAGCTCCGGGACTACATACACAGATACGCAGTATTTT | CASSSGTTYTDTQYF | TRBD2 | TRBJ2-3 | 15 | few | TRBV5-1
TGTGCCAGCAGCTTACAAGCGGGCGCAGATACGCAGTATTTT | CASSLQAGADTQYF | . | TRBJ2-3 | 14 | . | TRBV7-2
TGCGCCAGCAGCCAACATAGGGGCTCTGGGGCCAACGTCCTGACTTTC | CASSQHRGSGANVLTF | . | TRBJ2-6 | 16 | . | TRBV4-1
TGTGCCACCCGGGACAGACCTTATAGCAATCAGCCCCAGCATTTT | CATRDRPYSNQPQHF | TRBD1 | TRBJ1-5 | 15 | once | TRBV19
TGTGCCAGCAGTAAAAGGGGACAGTCTATGAAGCAGTACTTC | CASSKRGQSMKQYF | TRBD1 | TRBJ2-7 | 14 | . | TRBV6-5
TGTGCCAGCTCACCAGGGCGGGCGAGAGCCCAGTACTTC | CASSPGRARAQYF | . | TRBJ2-5 | 13 | . | TRBV18
TGTGCCAGCAGTCCGGACACGCCTCTGAACACCGGGGAGCTGTTTTTT | CASSPDTPLNTGELFF | . | TRBJ2-2 | 16 | . | TRBV2
TGCGCCAGCAGCGGATTGACAGGGAGTCAAGAGACCCAGTACTTC | CASSGLTGSQETQYF | TRBD1 | TRBJ2-5 | 15 | once | TRBV5-1
TGTGCCAGCAGCTTCCGCGGACAGGGCTATGAGCAGTTCTTC | CASSFRGQGYEQFF | TRBD1 | TRBJ2-1 | 14 | . | TRBV7-9
TGTGCCAGCAGTTCGGGTCAGTCTAATGAAAAACTGTTTTTT | CASSSGQSNEKLFF | . | TRBJ1-4 | 14 | . | TRBV6-5
TGTGCCAGCAGTTGGACAGGGAGAGAGACCCAGTACTTC | CASSWTGRETQYF | TRBD1 | TRBJ2-5 | 13 | . | TRBV6-5
TGTGCCAGCAGTCTAGGGGGAGAAAAACTGTTTTTT | CASSLGGEKLFF | . | TRBJ1-4 | 12 | . | TRBV6-2/TRBV6-3
TGTGCCAGCAGCCGGCCGACTCAGGGGACCAGCTCCTACGAGCAGTACTTC | CASSRPTQGTSSYEQYF | . | TRBJ2-7 | 17 | . | TRBV5-4
TGTGCCAGCAGCCACGGGAGGCCCTACGAGCAGTACTTC | CASSHGRPYEQYF | TRBD2 | TRBJ2-7 | 13 | . | TRBV11-2
TGTGCCATCAGTGAAGGGGTGAAACAGGGGGACTACGAGCAGTACTTC | CAISEGVKQGDYEQYF | TRBD1 | TRBJ2-7 | 16 | . | TRBV10-3
TGTGCCAGCAGCCCCCTTTCCGGGGAGCTGTTTTTT | CASSPLSGELFF | . | TRBJ2-2 | 12 | once | TRBV3-1/TRBV3-2
TGTGCCAGCCGCCTGTGGGGAGGGGCGGGGTCCGGGGAGCTGTTTTTT | CASRLWGGAGSGELFF | TRBD2 | TRBJ2-2 | 16 | . | TRBV7-2
TGTGCCAGTAGTACCATACAGGGGAGAGGTAGCACTGAAGCTTTCTTT | CASSTIQGRGSTEAFF | TRBD1 | TRBJ1-1 | 16 | . | TRBV19
TGTGCCAGCAGCCCTGGGGGGTTGGGAAACACCATATATTTT | CASSPGGLGNTIYF | . | TRBJ1-3 | 14 | . | TRBV9
TGTGCCAGCAGCCAAGAGGGGGCGAGGGGGCCCGGGGAGCTGTTTTTT | CASSQEGARGPGELFF | TRBD1 | TRBJ2-2 | 16 | . | TRBV3-1/TRBV3-2
TGTGCCAGCAGCCTAACCCGGGGTCACGGGTTCACAGATACGCAGTATTTT | CASSLTRGHGFTDTQYF | . | TRBJ2-3 | 17 | once | TRBV14
TGCGCCAGCAGCTTCAGGGGGGCCGACACCGGGGAGCTGTTTTTT | CASSFRGADTGELFF | . | TRBJ2-2 | 15 | . | TRBV5-1